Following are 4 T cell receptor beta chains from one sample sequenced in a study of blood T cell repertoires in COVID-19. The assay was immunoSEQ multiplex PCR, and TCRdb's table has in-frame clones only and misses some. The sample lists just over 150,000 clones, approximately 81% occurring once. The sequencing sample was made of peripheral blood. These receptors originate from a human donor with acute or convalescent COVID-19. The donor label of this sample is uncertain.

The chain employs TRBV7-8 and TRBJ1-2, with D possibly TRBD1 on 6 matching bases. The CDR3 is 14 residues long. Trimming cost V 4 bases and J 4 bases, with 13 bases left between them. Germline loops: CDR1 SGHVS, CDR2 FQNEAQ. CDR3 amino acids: CASSSTQGPYGYTF. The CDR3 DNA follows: TGTGCCAGCAGCTCAACTCAGGGGCCCTATGGCTACACCTTC. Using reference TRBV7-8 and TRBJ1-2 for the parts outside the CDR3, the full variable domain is GAGVSQSPRYKVAKRGQDVALRCDPISGHVSLFWYQQALGQGPEFLTYFQNEAQLDKSGLPSDRFFAERPEGSVSTLKIQRTQQEDSAVYLCASSSTQGPYGYTFGSGTRLTVV.

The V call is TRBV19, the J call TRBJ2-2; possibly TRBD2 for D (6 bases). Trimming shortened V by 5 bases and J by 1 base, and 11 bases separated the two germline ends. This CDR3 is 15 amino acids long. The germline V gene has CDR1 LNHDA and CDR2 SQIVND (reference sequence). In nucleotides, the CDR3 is TGTGCCAGTAGTGAGAGGGGACTGAACACCGGGGAGCTGTTTTTT. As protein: CASSERGLNTGELFF.

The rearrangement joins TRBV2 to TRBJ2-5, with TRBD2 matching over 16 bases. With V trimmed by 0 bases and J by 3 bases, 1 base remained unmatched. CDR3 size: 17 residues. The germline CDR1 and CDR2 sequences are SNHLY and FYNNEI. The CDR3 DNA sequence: TGTGCCAGCAGTGAAGCAGGGACTAGCGGGGGGGAAGAGACCCAGTACTTC. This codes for CASSEAGTSGGEETQYF. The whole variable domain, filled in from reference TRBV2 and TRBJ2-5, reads EPEVTQTPSHQVTQMGQEVILRCVPISNHLYFYWYRQILGQKVEFLVSFYNNEISEKSEIFDDQFSVERPDGSNFTLKIRSTKLEDSAMYFCASSEAGTSGGEETQYFGPGTRLLVL.

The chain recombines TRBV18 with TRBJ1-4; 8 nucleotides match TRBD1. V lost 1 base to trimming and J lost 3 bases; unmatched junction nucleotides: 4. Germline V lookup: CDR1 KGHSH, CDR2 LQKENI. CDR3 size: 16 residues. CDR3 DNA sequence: TGTGCCAGCTCACCACGACAGGGGTTGTCTAATGAAAAACTGTTTTTT. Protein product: CASSPRQGLSNEKLFF.